A selection of T cell receptor beta chains follows, all from one sample in a study of cytomegalovirus exposure and HLA in healthy donors. Using immunoSEQ multiplex PCR, the repertoire was profiled, and TCRdb retains in-frame clones only, with some absent. The sample records about 360,000 clones, about nine tenths being singletons. The sequencing sample was made of PBMCs. Receptors originate from a woman under 30 in good health and CMV-seronegative. Each CDR3 is given without its conserved first and last residue. Each record gives: CDR3 protein, V gene, CDR3 length, J gene.

ASRDSLSYEQY TRBV28 11 TRBJ2-7
ASRPKGRERYTGELF TRBV7-9 15 TRBJ2-2
ASSLVGNYGYT TRBV7-2 11 TRBJ1-2
ASSLLAEMNYEQY TRBV7-3 13 TRBJ2-7
ARGGGSSYEQY TRBV14 11 TRBJ2-7
ASSLGHTDTQY TRBV7-2 11 TRBJ2-3
SVEMDRGRRAF TRBV29-1 11 TRBJ1-1
ASRRDWAF TRBV27 8 TRBJ1-1
ASSEVRAGGYNEQF TRBV2 14 TRBJ2-1
ASSSPESLAGGPRRDTQY TRBV13 18 TRBJ2-3
ASSPGRIAVGGYEQY TRBV4-1 15 TRBJ2-7
ASQPLAGGNQDTQY TRBV9 14 TRBJ2-3
ASSFGGSSYNEQF TRBV5-1 13 TRBJ2-1
ASSRTGALRAKNIQY TRBV19 15 TRBJ2-4
ATSRPYTGTNNEQF TRBV15 14 TRBJ2-1
ASSLIAGAHEQY TRBV27 12 TRBJ2-7
SGRRDSYEQY TRBV29-1 10 TRBJ2-7
ASSPGQGTNYGYT TRBV5-1 13 TRBJ1-2
ASSRTGGNYGYT TRBV7-9 12 TRBJ1-2
ASRLGWRVNTEAF TRBV6-5 13 TRBJ1-1
ASSPQAGYNEQF TRBV18 12 TRBJ2-1
ASSLRRGGFFEQF TRBV11-2 13 TRBJ2-1
ASSESASGSTDTQY TRBV6-4 14 TRBJ2-3
AWSIGAPHNEQF TRBV30 12 TRBJ2-1
ASSLVAGLLETQY TRBV27 13 TRBJ2-5
ASSMRGIRATEAF TRBV27 13 TRBJ1-1
ASSLVRRTFSYEQY TRBV7-3 14 TRBJ2-7
ASSEAAGPDTQY TRBV10-1 12 TRBJ2-3
ASSVAGASGHEQF TRBV9 13 TRBJ2-1
ASSEPASGIYEQY TRBV25-1 13 TRBJ2-7
ASSPPGQGNEQY TRBV4-1 12 TRBJ2-7
ASSEGQGGSPLH TRBV2 12 TRBJ1-6
ASSISSGSRDEQF TRBV11-2 13 TRBJ2-1
ASSLAGYTEAF TRBV5-4 11 TRBJ1-1
ASSLASRGISQPQH TRBV27 14 TRBJ1-5
ASSLTGYGYT TRBV7-2 10 TRBJ1-2
ASSLTGVDTQY TRBV7-9 11 TRBJ2-3
ASSLGRLSTDTQY TRBV13 13 TRBJ2-3
ASSDQDRANTGELF TRBV6-1 14 TRBJ2-2
ATSGEGTDTQY TRBV28 11 TRBJ2-3
ASSYGRKKETQY TRBV6-5 12 TRBJ2-5
ASSLGAQLDNEQF TRBV28 13 TRBJ2-1
ASRSREGTPGELF TRBV27 13 TRBJ2-2
ASSLKNRVTEAF TRBV7-8 12 TRBJ1-1
ASSSYRDRLYEQY TRBV13 13 TRBJ2-7
ASLLAGGLYNEQF TRBV2 13 TRBJ2-1